This TCR beta chain was identified during a study of beta chain features in type 1 diabetes. Germline V CDR1 and CDR2: SNHLY, FYNNEI. J gave up 7 bases and V 1 base, and 6 bases lay outside the gene matches. There are 15 residues in the CDR3. Study conclusions and caveats: A moderate, significant TCRB CDR3 shortening appeared in type 1 diabetes across four CD4+ subsets.

Concerning this clone itself: The antigen remains undetermined.

The entirety of the isolated RNA underwent reverse transcription, so expressed TCRB transcripts were sequenced. Clones were read by immunoSEQ multiplex PCR, and TCRdb kept only the in-frame ones, dropping some. This sample has about 230,000 clones, with over 9.5% found just once. Blood was collected once per donor into heparin, averaging around 120 mL. This chain uses TRBV2 with TRBJ1-2; 10 bases map to TRBD1. The sample consisted of naive CD4+ T cells from blood. This TCR derives from a woman aged 18 to 35 in good health. CDR3 residues: CASSEDRTGGFGYTF. The DNA for the CDR3 is TGTGCCAGCAGTGAAGACCGGACAGGGGGGTTTGGCTACACCTTC.